The entry below describes one T cell receptor beta chain. Its antigen is as yet unknown. These data come from a study of Graves' ophthalmopathy and Graves' hyperthyroidism. Study-wide results and caveats: Blood shared most expanded thyroid clonotypes above 0.001 frequency. For predicting ophthalmopathy progression, the model had about 71% sensitivity and approximately 77% specificity.

Germline assignment: CDR1 LNHDA and CDR2 SQIVND (reference sequence). Between the trimmed V and J ends, which lost 9 bases and 7 bases, there was a span of 25 bases. The CDR3 covers 15 residues. The TCR beta CDR3 regions underwent amplification from RNA transcripts. Scientists carried out first-round RT-PCR using HTBI primers and then a second-round multiplex PCR. In TCRdb, the multiplex PCR reads were re-called with MiXCR into one record per CDR3 protein. Of about 740,000 distinct CDR3 sequences in the sample, roughly 41% were seen once. The diagnosis combined clinical symptoms, thyroxine, TRAb, thyroid ultrasound and orbital computed tomography scans.

The TCR originated in an adult man with Graves' ophthalmopathy. The specimen was peripheral blood. The chain recombines TRBV19 with TRBJ2-7; D possibly corresponds to TRBD2 (5 bases). CDR3 sequence: CASLPTSDGEGEQYF. Written as DNA, the CDR3 is TGTGCCAGCCTACCAACCTCAGACGGGGAAGGAGAGCAGTACTTC. Supplemented by reference TRBV19 and TRBJ2-7, the full variable domain reads DGGITQSPKYLFRKEGQNVTLSCEQNLNHDAMYWYRQDPGQGLRLIYYSQIVNDFQKGDIAEGYSVSREKKESFPLTVTSAQKNPTAFYLCASLPTSDGEGEQYFGPGTRLTVT.